What follows describes a single T cell receptor beta chain. Authors' processing steps: Reference gene primer amplification gave nucleated cell count estimates. TCRdb's copy holds only in-frame clones and misses some; the assay was immunoSEQ multiplex PCR. That table gives V, J and clone size, and the DNA gave D and trimming. Among 450,000 or so clones, roughly 90% were seen once, and the ten largest hold approximately 0.92%. This CDR3 region has 13 residues. The germline V gene has CDR1 KGHSH and CDR2 LQKENI. Trimming shortened V by 6 bases and J by 7 bases, and 16 bases separated the two germline ends. The sample comes from a study of blood T cell repertoires in COVID-19. Study-wide background: T cells, B-cell-depleted T cells, or PBMCs supplied cDNA or gDNA.

Recruited during active infection, patients (from Seattle) were subsequently followed longitudinally. The TCR was taken from a young man with COVID-19, enrolled during active disease. J is TRBJ2-7 and V is TRBV18, with a tentative D call TRBD2 (6 bases). What was sequenced was peripheral blood. The CDR3 sequence: CASSPQKGGEQYF. CDR3 bases: TGTGCCAGCTCCCCGCAGAAGGGAGGAGAGCAGTACTTC.